The clone carrying this TCR beta chain came up once. No conserved phenylalanine or tryptophan is present at the end of the CDR3, so a read error is the likely explanation. The data originate from a study of tumor and adjacent non-tumor tissue in lung cancer. Study as a whole: Stage I to III disease affected about nine men and about 5 women aged roughly 31 to 80. On average, productive TCRbeta reads reached about 4.2 million per sample.

The library came from three nested PCR rounds adapted from ARM-PCR protocols. Each CDR3 protein gets one entry after TCRdb re-called the multiplex PCR reads with MiXCR. The profile shows 120,000 to 150,000 distinct CDR3 sequences, approximately 66% of them singletons. RNA was extracted from bulk tissue without any cell sorting. The CDR3 is 15 amino acids. CDR1 is MGHRA, CDR2 YSYEKL, per germline. V gene TRBV4-1 combines with J gene TRBJ1-5; D may be TRBD1 (5 bases). This receptor was taken from a man aged 55 to 70 with small cell lung cancer. The sequenced sample consisted of lung tumor tissue. CDR3 amino acids: CASSEEETGVRPQHL. In DNA, the CDR3 is TGCGCTAGCAGCGAAGAGGAAACAGGTGTTCGGCCCCAGCATCTT.